The clone carrying this TCR beta chain was seen repeatedly, ten times or more. Its specificity is not known. The data belong to a study of neurological immune-mediated disorders. General study results and limits: HTLV-1-associated myelopathy had the most TCR clonal expansion, while multiple sclerosis had the least, a level that fell below healthy controls. Private repertoires in all groups were suggested by the finding that expanded clones across subjects shared no CDR3 amino acid sequences.

V dropped 2 bases and J dropped 0; count of bases not matched to a gene: 0. The germline CDR1 and CDR2 sequences are MDHEN and SYDVKM. The CDR3 totals 16 residues. Over 180 million TCR-beta sequences from 15-18 subjects came from every sequencing run. TCRdb recomputed calls from the 5' RACE reads with MiXCR, one row per CDR3 protein. The table lists 130,000 or so distinct CDR3 sequences, about 3.2% of them singletons. The V gene is TRBV28, the J gene TRBJ1-3, with TRBD1 identical over 11 bases. Material: PBMCs. The clonotype originates from a woman aged 25-40 years with multiple sclerosis. The DNA of the CDR3 is TGTGCCAGCAGTTTAGGACAGGGGGCCTCTGGAAACACCATATATTTT. Amino acid sequence: CASSLGQGASGNTIYF.